This T cell receptor (beta chain) was sequenced in a study of blood T cell repertoires in COVID-19. In the source study's methods: Amplification of reference gene primers provided the estimated nucleated cell counts. Only in-frame clones appear in the TCRdb table, and some are missing; sequencing was by immunoSEQ multiplex PCR. V, J and clone size derive from that table, while D and trimming were established from the DNA sequence. Of fewer than 200,000 clones in the sample, approximately 90% were seen once. CDR3 length: 16 amino acids. CDR1 and CDR2 (germline): LGHNA, YSLEER. V dropped 0 bases and J dropped 3 bases, with 15 bases sitting between them.

This chain uses TRBV4-3 with TRBJ2-7; D possibly corresponds to TRBD2 (5 bases). The material sequenced was peripheral blood. The receptor comes from a man aged 50-60 years who had recovered from COVID-19. Here the CDR3 reads CASSQEWVPGDYEQYF. CDR3 bases: TGCGCCAGCAGCCAAGAGTGGGTCCCCGGGGACTACGAGCAGTACTTC.